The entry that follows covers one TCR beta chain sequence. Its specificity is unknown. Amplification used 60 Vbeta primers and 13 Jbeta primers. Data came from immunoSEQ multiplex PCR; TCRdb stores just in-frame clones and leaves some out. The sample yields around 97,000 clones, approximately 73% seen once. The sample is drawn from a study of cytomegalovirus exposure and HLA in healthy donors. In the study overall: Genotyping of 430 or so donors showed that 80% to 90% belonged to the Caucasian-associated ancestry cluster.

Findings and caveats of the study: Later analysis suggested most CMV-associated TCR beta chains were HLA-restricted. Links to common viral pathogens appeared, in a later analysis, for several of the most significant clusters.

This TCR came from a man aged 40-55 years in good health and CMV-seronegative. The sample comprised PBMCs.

The CDR3, as DNA: TGTGCCAGCAGGGATTACAGAAGCACTGAAGCTTTCTTT. Its protein is CASRDYRSTEAFF. The chain recombines TRBV7-6 with TRBJ1-1; no clear D. The CDR3 loop spans 13 amino acids. The ends were cut back, 6 bases at V and 4 bases at J, with 12 bases in the middle. Germline assignment: CDR1 SGHVS and CDR2 FNYEAQ. Variable domain in full (rest from reference TRBV7-6 and TRBJ1-1): GAGVSQSPRYKVTKRGQDVALRCDPISGHVSLYWYRQALGQGPEFLTYFNYEAQQDKSGLPNDRFSAERPEGSISTLTIQRTEQRDSAMYRCASRDYRSTEAFFGQGTRLTVV.